These T cell receptor beta chains were read from a single sample in a study of Ad26.COV2.S vaccination and SARS-CoV-2 variants. Only in-frame clones appear in the TCRdb table, and some are missing; sequencing was by immunoSEQ multiplex PCR. This table has approximately 300,000 clones, just over 85% appearing once. The sample consisted of peripheral blood, taken in a trial of Ad26.COV2.S vaccine versus placebo. These receptors were taken from a person between 18 and 65 years old who received the Ad26.COV2.S COVID-19 vaccine or a placebo. CDR3s include the opening cysteine and the closing phenylalanine or tryptophan. The D gene is left open where the match is weak. Size is stated for part of the rows, as once, few or many counts, or as a class when the clone is expanded.

>TRBV19|-|TRBJ2-2|-
TGTGCCAGTTTAGGGACCATCAGGAGCGGGGAGCTGTTTTTT
CASLGTIRSGELFF
>TRBV7-9|TRBD1|TRBJ1-1|-
TGTGCCAGCAGCTCAGGGGGGTTTGAAGCTTTCTTT
CASSSGGFEAFF
>TRBV27|-|TRBJ2-7|few
TGTGCCAGCAGTTTAGAGCAGTACTTC
CASSLEQYF
>TRBV5-5|-|TRBJ1-3|few
TGTGCCAGCAGCTTGGCGCCGGGGGCCTCTGGAAACACCATATATTTT
CASSLAPGASGNTIYF
>TRBV6-2/TRBV6-3|-|TRBJ1-2|few
TGTGCCAGCAGTTACTCAAGAGAGCTCTATGGCTACACCTTC
CASSYSRELYGYTF
>TRBV4-1|-|TRBJ2-5|-
TGCGCCAGCAGCCAAGCTGTACGGGACACATCACGCAGCGGAGAGACCCAGTACTTC
CASSQAVRDTSRSGETQYF
>TRBV24-1|-|TRBJ2-5|-
TGTGCCACCAGTGATACCGGGAGCGAGACCCAGTACTTC
CATSDTGSETQYF
>TRBV6-5|-|TRBJ1-6|-
TGTGCCAGCAGGGACAGTGCGCTGAATAATTCACCCCTCCACTTT
CASRDSALNNSPLHF
>TRBV29-1|-|TRBJ1-2|-
TGCAGCGTTATGATGGCGGTGGGAACCTACACCTTC
CSVMMAVGTYTF
>TRBV30|-|TRBJ1-1|-
TGTGCCTGGACCGGGGCATTGTTGGACACTGAAGCTTTCTTT
CAWTGALLDTEAFF
>TRBV12-5|-|TRBJ1-5|-
TGTGCTAGTGGCCTCTCAGGGAATCAGCCCCAGCATTTT
CASGLSGNQPQHF
>TRBV5-1|TRBD1|TRBJ2-7|-
TGCGCCAGCAGCCAACCGGGACAGAATTACGAGCAGTACTTC
CASSQPGQNYEQYF
>TRBV6-2/TRBV6-3|-|TRBJ2-7|-
TGTGCCAGCAGTTCGCCGCGACAGGGAGGGTCCTACGAGCAGTACTTC
CASSSPRQGGSYEQYF
>TRBV5-1|TRBD1|TRBJ1-6|-
TGCGCCAGCAGCAGGGGACAGGGGGCGAATAATTCACCCCTCCACTTT
CASSRGQGANNSPLHF
>TRBV20-1|-|TRBJ1-1|-
TGCAGTGCTAGTCCCGTCAGGGAACTGAACACTGAAGCTTTCTTT
CSASPVRELNTEAFF
>TRBV7-2|-|TRBJ1-2|once
TGTGCCAGCAGCTCGCATAACTATGGCTACACCTTC
CASSSHNYGYTF
>TRBV19|-|TRBJ1-5|-
TGTGCCAGTAGTATCATTGGGTTGGGACGAGGGGAAAGCCAGCCCCAGCATTTT
CASSIIGLGRGESQPQHF
>TRBV18|-|TRBJ1-3|-
TGTGCCAGCTCACTTACCTCCTCCGGGACTGGAGGAAACACCATATATTTT
CASSLTSSGTGGNTIYF
>TRBV18|-|TRBJ2-1|-
TGTGCCAGCTCACCACCGCTGGTGGGGGGCAAGAGTGAGCAGTTCTTC
CASSPPLVGGKSEQFF
>TRBV5-1|TRBD2|TRBJ2-3|-
TGCGCCAGCAAGGCCACTAGCGCTACAGATACGCAGTATTTT
CASKATSATDTQYF
>TRBV7-2|-|TRBJ1-1|few
TGTGCCAGCAGCTTAAGTGTAAACACTGAAGCTTTCTTT
CASSLSVNTEAFF
>TRBV11-2|-|TRBJ2-7|-
TGTGCCAGCAGCTTAGCTTGGGTAGTCAACGGCGAGCAGTACTTC
CASSLAWVVNGEQYF
>TRBV5-5|-|TRBJ2-1|-
TGTGCCAGCAGCCCCTCCCCGACTTCCCACAATGAGCAGTTCTTC
CASSPSPTSHNEQFF
>TRBV20-1|-|TRBJ2-2|-
TGCAGTGCTAGTCATCCCACTAGGTCCGGGGAGCTGTTTTTT
CSASHPTRSGELFF
>TRBV6-5|-|TRBJ2-5|-
TGTGCCAGCAGTCTACTGCCGGCTAGGACGGAGACCCAGTACTTC
CASSLLPARTETQYF
>TRBV6-5|TRBD1|TRBJ1-1|-
TGTGCCAGCAGTCCCTATGGACAGGGGAGGACTGAAGCTTTCTTT
CASSPYGQGRTEAFF
>TRBV4-1|TRBD1|TRBJ1-5|-
TGCGCCAGCAGCCCCCGGCAGGGGGCGAGTCAGCCCCAGCATTTT
CASSPRQGASQPQHF
>TRBV7-3|-|TRBJ2-7|-
TGTGCCAGCAGCTTAGACAGTCGGGGGAGCGAGCAGTACTTC
CASSLDSRGSEQYF
>TRBV3-1/TRBV3-2|TRBD2|TRBJ2-2|-
TGTGCCAGCAGCCAACGGACTAGTGAGATCACCGGGGAGCTGTTTTTT
CASSQRTSEITGELFF
>TRBV6-1|-|TRBJ1-6|-
TGTGCCAGCAGTGATGCTTTGCCCCAGGGTTCACCCCTCCACTTT
CASSDALPQGSPLHF
>TRBV3-1/TRBV3-2|TRBD1|TRBJ1-3|-
TGTGCCAGCAGCTCAACAGGGGGAAGGAACACCATATATTTT
CASSSTGGRNTIYF
>TRBV10-1|-|TRBJ1-2|-
TGCGCCAGCAGTGAATCCAGGGCCCGCGGCTACACCTTC
CASSESRARGYTF
>TRBV5-6|TRBD1|TRBJ2-7|-
TGTGCCAGCAGCTGGACAGGCTACGAGCAGTACTTC
CASSWTGYEQYF
>TRBV2|-|TRBJ1-1|once
TGTGCCAGCAGTGAATACGGAAACACTGAAGCTTTCTTT
CASSEYGNTEAFF
>TRBV28|-|TRBJ2-3|-
TGTGCCAGCGGAACAGGGAGAGATACGCAGTATTTT
CASGTGRDTQYF
>TRBV4-2|TRBD2|TRBJ2-7|once
TGTGCCAGCAGCCCGGGGGGGGAGCAGTACTTC
CASSPGGEQYF
>TRBV5-1|-|TRBJ2-1|-
TGCGCCAGCAGTAGGGACAATGAGCAGTTCTTC
CASSRDNEQFF
>TRBV18|-|TRBJ1-1|-
TGTGCCAGCTCACCACTTGCCAGGGAAAAGGTTGAAGCTTTCTTT
CASSPLAREKVEAFF
>TRBV30|-|TRBJ2-7|-
TGTGCCTGGAGCCCCTCGGATTACGAGCAGTACTTC
CAWSPSDYEQYF
>TRBV6-2/TRBV6-3|TRBD1|TRBJ2-5|-
TGTGCCAGCAGCTGGACAGGGGAAGAGACCCAGTACTTC
CASSWTGEETQYF
>TRBV4-1|-|TRBJ1-2|few
TGCGCCAGCAGCCACTGGGACCTCATGATCCGAGGGGGTAACTATGGCTACACCTTC
CASSHWDLMIRGGNYGYTF
>TRBV5-6|-|TRBJ2-7|once
TGTGCCAGCAGCCCCGGACCCCCCTACGAGCAGTACTTC
CASSPGPPYEQYF
>TRBV24-1|TRBD1|TRBJ1-2|-
TGTGCCACCAGTGATAGGACAGGTTCCGGCTACACCTTC
CATSDRTGSGYTF
>TRBV6-2/TRBV6-3|-|TRBJ2-3|-
TGTGCCAGCAGTTACGGCCTTTCGAGCACAGATACGCAGTATTTT
CASSYGLSSTDTQYF
>TRBV6-5|-|TRBJ2-1|-
TGTGCCAGCACAGACGGTAACAATGAGCAGTTCTTC
CASTDGNNEQFF
>TRBV20-1|-|TRBJ2-1|once
TGCAGTGCTAGTCCTCCTGGCGGCCTGCACAATGAGCAGTTCTTC
CSASPPGGLHNEQFF
>TRBV30|-|TRBJ1-2|once
TGTGCCTGGAGGACCCGGACGTATGGGATAGGCTACACCTTC
CAWRTRTYGIGYTF
>TRBV11-2|-|TRBJ2-1|-
TGTGCCAGCAGCTTAGTACCAGGGGGGGCCTCCTACAATGAGCAGTTCTTC
CASSLVPGGASYNEQFF
>TRBV5-4|-|TRBJ1-1|-
TGTGCCAGCAGGCGGGACACCGGGGGGGTCACTGAAGCTTTCTTT
CASRRDTGGVTEAFF
>TRBV5-4|-|TRBJ1-2|-
TGTGCCAGCAGCTTGCGTGGGGGCACCAACTATGGCTACACCTTC
CASSLRGGTNYGYTF
>TRBV5-6|TRBD1|TRBJ1-2|-
TGTGCCAGCAGCTTGATCCGGTCGGACAGGAATGATGGCTACACCTTC
CASSLIRSDRNDGYTF